The present entry profiles one TCR beta chain with its context. Antigen: not known. The source of the sample is a study of PD-1 blockade in classical Hodgkin lymphoma. Across the whole study: The nivolumab dose that patients received was 3 mg/kg, given intravenously every 2 weeks.

Every patient was affected by relapse after autologous stem cell transplantation, while exposure to brentuximab vedotin was not uniform. This CDR3 has 15 residues. Germline V CDR1 and CDR2: KGHSH, LQKENI. V lost 5 bases to trimming and J lost 4 bases; unmatched junction nucleotides: 6. Regarding the study as a whole: Prior therapy or disease activity may underlie the repertoire differences, whose causes remain undefined.

Here immunoSEQ multiplex PCR was the method, and the copy in TCRdb shows in-frame clones only, minus some. The sample shows several thousand clones, about 88% of them seen only once. This material consisted of peripheral blood mononuclear cells (PBMCs), taken at baseline. The rearrangement uses TRBV18 and TRBJ1-2; 11 bases match TRBD1. The TCR was taken from a human donor with classical Hodgkin lymphoma. CDR3 sequence reads: CASSSAGTGGYGYTF. CDR3 in DNA: TGTGCCAGCTCATCGGCCGGGACAGGGGGCTATGGCTACACCTTC.